These 31 T cell receptor beta chains were all obtained from the same sample, sequenced in a study of CD8 T cells in ankylosing spondylitis. Study-level points and caveats: A TCR beta motif made of under 10 highly homologous variants seemed typical of ankylosing spondylitis blood.

These receptors have no identified antigens. Using its own MiXCR run on the 5' RACE reads, TCRdb lists one record per CDR3 protein. The table has over 450,000 distinct CDR3 sequences, roughly 12% seen once. Material: blood, either unsorted or a sorted T cell fraction (not recorded which). These receptors were obtained from a male donor with ankylosing spondylitis.

This clonotype occurred a few times. The rearrangement joins TRBV15 to TRBJ2-5, with 12 positions matching TRBD2. CDR1 is LNHNV, CDR2 YYDKDF, per germline (reference sequence). V gave up 8 bases and J gave up 5 bases; unmatched junction bases: 6. This CDR3 has 14 residues. The CDR3 region has the DNA TGTGCCACCTGTCTAGCGGGAGGGCGCGAGACCCAGTACTTC. Translated: CATCLAGGRETQYF.

This chain links TRBV2 with TRBJ1-1; 7 nucleotides line up with TRBD1. The CDR3 spans 14 residues. The germline gives CDR1 SNHLY, CDR2 FYNNEI. V trimming: 6 bases; J trimming: 3 bases; junction bases outside the gene matches: 7. CDR3 loop: CASSVETGHTEAFF. The CDR3 DNA is TGTGCCAGCAGCGTAGAGACAGGGCACACTGAAGCTTTCTTT.

This clonotype was seen repeatedly, ten times or more. The rearrangement links TRBV5-1 to TRBJ2-2; TRBD2 is a possible D gene (6 bases). The germline V gene encodes CDR1 SGHRS and CDR2 YFSETQ. This CDR3 comprises 13 residues. With 3 bases removed from V and 3 bases from J, the gap between germline ends came to 6 bases. CDR3 residues: CASSWEDTGELFF. DNA of the CDR3: TGCGCCAGCAGCTGGGAGGACACCGGGGAGCTGTTTTTT.

This clonotype was seen ten or more times. The rearrangement links TRBV5-6 to TRBJ2-1; D is unclear. Deletions cut 4 bases from V and 0 bases from J, with 11 bases between. Germline values: CDR1 SGHDT, CDR2 YYEEEE. This CDR3 has 15 residues. The CDR3 DNA reads as TGTGCCAGCAGCGGCACTATAAGCTCCTACAATGAGCAGTTCTTC. Its protein product is CASSGTISSYNEQFF.

V is TRBV30 and J is TRBJ2-2; D call uncertain. Germline V gene sequence: CDR1 GTSNPN, CDR2 SVGIG (reference sequence). Trimming stripped 4 bases from V and 5 bases from J, with 8 bases between. The CDR3 is 12 amino acids. The CDR3 DNA follows: TGTGCCTGGACATTAGGAACCGGGGAGCTGTTTTTT. Translating it yields CAWTLGTGELFF.

V and J are TRBV27 and TRBJ2-7; D uncertain. CDR1 and CDR2 from the germline V gene are MNHEY and SMNVEV (reference sequence). V lost 3 bases, J lost 0 bases, and 9 bases lay in between. The CDR3 spans 14 residues. The CDR3 loop is CASSFRASSYEQYF. DNA of the CDR3: TGTGCCAGCAGTTTCCGGGCTAGCTCCTACGAGCAGTACTTC.

This clonotype was seen only a few times. J is TRBJ1-6 and V is TRBV5-5, with D unclear. The CDR3 has 16 amino acids. With 0 bases removed from V and 9 bases from J, the gap between germline ends came to 16 bases. In germline, CDR1 is SGHKS, CDR2 YYEKEE (reference sequence). CDR3 loop: CASSLDYRREISPLHF. DNA of the CDR3: TGTGCCAGCAGCTTGGACTATCGGAGGGAAATTTCACCCCTCCACTTT.

This clonotype was seen a handful of times. The chain has TRBV7-9 and TRBJ2-1; D gene unclear. CDR1 and CDR2 (germline): SEHNR, FQNEAQ (reference sequence). This CDR3 is built from 11 residues. The V end was cut by 5 bases, the J end by 9 bases, with 8 bases between. The CDR3 sequence: CASSPVVEQFF. As DNA, the CDR3 is TGTGCCAGCAGCCCGGTGGTTGAGCAGTTCTTC.

J is TRBJ2-3 and V is TRBV5-1; the match to TRBD1 covers 8 bases. This CDR3 contains 14 residues. The V segment lost 7 bases and the J segment 2 bases; nucleotides outside the gene matches: 6. CDR1 and CDR2 (germline): SGHRS, YFSETQ. Here the CDR3 DNA reads TGCGCCAGCCAGCCGACAGGGGCCACAGATACGCAGTATTTT. As protein: CASQPTGATDTQYF.

This clonotype appeared a few times. The V call is TRBV29-1, the J call TRBJ2-1; D is ambiguous. Per the germline V gene, CDR1 is SQVTM and CDR2 is ANQGSEA. The CDR3 runs to 14 residues. V was shortened by 6 bases and J by 4 bases, with 16 bases between the two germline ends. The CDR3 sequence is CSVPTLDDYNEQFF. The CDR3 DNA reads as TGCAGCGTACCCACTCTGGACGATTACAATGAGCAGTTCTTC.

This clonotype was seen ten or more times. The chain has TRBV7-2 and TRBJ2-7; the D gene could be TRBD1 or TRBD2 (5 bases each). In germline, CDR1 is SGHTA, CDR2 FQGNSA. Deletions cut 0 bases from V and 4 bases from J, with 10 bases between. The CDR3 length is 14 residues. CDR3 residues: CASSLARGRYEQYF. In nucleotides, the CDR3 is TGTGCCAGCAGCTTAGCTCGGGGCAGATACGAGCAGTACTTC.

The chain carries TRBV6-1 and TRBJ2-3; 7 bases fit TRBD1. With 7 bases clipped from V and 4 bases from J, the junction kept 5 bases outside the gene matches. From germline, CDR1 is MNHNS and CDR2 SASEGT. There are 13 residues in the CDR3. DNA for the CDR3: TGTGCCAGCACCTCGACAGGGCCAGATACGCAGTATTTT. Translated, it gives CASTSTGPDTQYF.

The CDR3 sequence: CASSEDGSNEKLFF. In DNA form, the CDR3 reads TGCGCCAGCAGCGAGGACGGAAGTAATGAAAAACTGTTTTTT. The chain couples TRBV5-1 to TRBJ1-4, with no clear D. V lost 4 bases and J 4 bases, leaving 11 bases between the germline ends. The CDR3 contains 14 residues. Germline V gives CDR1 SGHRS, CDR2 YFSETQ.

This clonotype was detected many times. V usage is TRBV11-3 and J usage is TRBJ2-2; D is ambiguous. Trimming pared 5 bases from V and 5 bases from J, leaving 12 bases between. Germline assignment: CDR1 SGHNT and CDR2 YENEEA. This CDR3 comprises 14 residues. The CDR3 protein is CASSPSAPTGELFF. The CDR3 nucleotides read TGTGCCAGCAGCCCCTCGGCACCAACCGGGGAGCTGTTTTTT.

This clonotype showed up just a few times. The chain has TRBV4-1 and TRBJ2-7; 8 bases are shared with TRBD2. Losses at the gene ends were 1 base for V and 5 bases for J; bases not matched to a gene: 7. The CDR3 covers 15 residues. From germline, CDR1 is MGHRA and CDR2 YSYEKL. CDR3 region: CASSQVGAGAHEQYV. The CDR3 DNA is TGCGCCAGCAGCCAAGTAGGAGCGGGAGCTCACGAGCAGTACGTC.

This clonotype came up a few times. J is TRBJ2-7 and V is TRBV15, with D possibly TRBD2 on 5 matching bases. The CDR3 is 17 residues long. Germline V gene lookup returns CDR1 LNHNV and CDR2 YYDKDF (reference sequence). V lost 3 bases and J 3 bases, leaving 21 bases between the germline ends. CDR3 residues: CATSRSPGIKSNYEQYF. In nucleotides, the CDR3 is TGTGCCACCAGCAGGAGCCCGGGGATAAAGAGCAACTACGAGCAGTACTTC.

The chain couples TRBV7-9 to TRBJ2-1; D might be TRBD2 (7 bases). Germline CDR1 is SEHNR and CDR2 is FQNEAQ (reference sequence). CDR3 size: 16 residues. Deletions cut 8 bases from V and 2 bases from J, with 19 bases between. This chain's CDR3 is CASFGTGGLTYNEQFF. For the CDR3, the DNA is TGTGCCAGCTTTGGGACGGGGGGCTTGACCTACAATGAGCAGTTCTTC.

This clonotype was found many times. The V and J genes are TRBV20-1 and TRBJ1-6, with D perhaps matching TRBD1 (5 bases). The CDR3 runs 16 residues. V was trimmed by 4 bases and J by 4 bases, leaving 17 bases between them. From germline, CDR1 is DFQATT and CDR2 SNEGSKA (reference sequence). The CDR3 bases are TGCAGTGCTATTTCCCCCTTGGGGCCGTATAATTCACCCCTCCACTTT. Residues: CSAISPLGPYNSPLHF.

This clonotype was detected many times. The V gene is TRBV7-2, the J gene TRBJ2-2; maybe TRBD1 (5 bases). CDR1 is SGHTA and CDR2 is FQGNSA in the germline V gene. The CDR3 is made up of 13 amino acids. Trimming left V 5 bases short and J 3 bases short, with 7 bases between. As DNA, the CDR3 is TGTGCCAGCAGCCCACAGGACACCGGGGAGCTGTTTTTT. Its translation is CASSPQDTGELFF.

The gene calls are TRBV2 and TRBJ1-1; unclear D gene. The ends were cut back, 6 bases at V and 1 base at J, with 15 bases in the middle. This CDR3 contains 15 residues. The germline V gene has CDR1 SNHLY and CDR2 FYNNEI. CDR3 nucleotides: TGTGCCAGCAGAATTGCCGGGAAAGCGAACACTGAAGCTTTCTTT. This encodes CASRIAGKANTEAFF.

There are a few counts of this clonotype. V usage is TRBV9 and J usage is TRBJ2-1; D unclear. The CDR3 has 12 residues. Deletions cut 0 bases from V and 8 bases from J, with 6 bases between. Germline V gene sequence: CDR1 SGDLS, CDR2 YYNGEE. This chain's CDR3 is CASSVGEDEQFF. CDR3 coding DNA: TGTGCCAGCAGCGTAGGAGAGGATGAGCAGTTCTTC.

This clonotype has a count of ten or more. V gene TRBV29-1 combines with J gene TRBJ2-7, with D possibly matching TRBD1 (6 bases). With 6 bases removed from V and 6 bases from J, the gap between germline ends came to 18 bases. The CDR3 contains 13 residues. Looked up from germline, CDR1 is SQVTM and CDR2 is ANQGSEA. The CDR3: CSVETGRGSEQYF. CDR3 bases: TGCAGCGTCGAGACAGGAAGGGGAAGCGAGCAGTACTTC.

This clonotype has a count of ten or more. The chain uses TRBV6-2 or TRBV6-3 and TRBJ2-1, with D tentatively TRBD1 or TRBD2 (5 bases each). Germline lookup yields CDR1 MNHEY and CDR2 SVGEGT. The CDR3 has 11 amino acids. Trimming left V 8 bases short and J 9 bases short, with 11 bases between. Here the CDR3 reads CASLTEGEQFF. CDR3 bases: TGTGCCAGCTTGACAGAGGGTGAGCAGTTCTTC.

The table lists this clonotype with a few counts. The chain has TRBV6-4 and TRBJ2-7; no clear D. Germline V gene sequence: CDR1 MRHNA, CDR2 SNTAGT. The CDR3 spans 13 residues. V was cut by 7 bases and J by 2 bases, with 12 bases left in between. CDR3: CASTLIGTYEQYV. The CDR3 region has the DNA TGTGCCAGCACGCTCATAGGCACCTACGAGCAGTACGTC.

The genes are TRBV3-1 and TRBJ2-7; D might be TRBD2 (6 bases). V was shortened by 4 bases and J by 2 bases, with 15 bases between the two germline ends. The CDR3 totals 15 residues. Germline CDR1 reads LGHDT; CDR2 reads YNNKEL (reference sequence). The CDR3 sequence is CASSPSIAATYEQYF. The CDR3 region has the DNA TGTGCCAGCAGCCCTAGTATAGCGGCTACCTACGAGCAGTACTTC.

The genes are TRBV7-6 and TRBJ2-1; 7 bases map to TRBD2. CDR1 is SGHVS, CDR2 FNYEAQ, per germline. The J segment lost 10 bases and the V segment lost 5 bases, leaving 8 bases of the junction unmatched. The CDR3 consists of 13 residues. CDR3 sequence (DNA): TGTGCCAGCAGCGGGGGGGGGTTGGTGGAGCAGTTCTTC. Translating it yields CASSGGGLVEQFF.

The CDR3 region has the DNA TGTGCCAGCAGCTATCCACAGGGATGGAACACAGATACGCAGTATTTT. Translated, it gives CASSYPQGWNTDTQYF. The chain couples TRBV12-3 or TRBV12-4 to TRBJ2-3; weak D call: TRBD1 (6 bases). Trimming shortened V by 6 bases and J by 2 bases, and 18 bases separated the two germline ends. CDR3 length: 16 residues.

The table lists this clonotype with many counts. The chain links TRBV11-2 to TRBJ2-1; 7 nucleotides match TRBD2. Trimming at V came to 3 bases and at J to 3 bases, leaving 8 bases not matched to a gene. This CDR3 spans 16 amino acids. The germline V gene encodes CDR1 SGHAT and CDR2 FQNNGV. Here the CDR3 DNA reads TGTGCCAGCAGCTTTTGGGGGGAGGGTATCTACAATGAGCAGTTCTTC. Translation: CASSFWGEGIYNEQFF. Combining the CDR3 with reference TRBV11-2 and TRBJ2-1 gives the whole variable domain EAGVAQSPRYKIIEKRQSVAFWCNPISGHATLYWYQQILGQGPKLLIQFQNNGVVDDSQLPKDRFSAERLKGVDSTLKIQPAKLEDSAVYLCASSFWGEGIYNEQFFGPGTRLTVL.

The chain links TRBV5-1 to TRBJ1-1, with unresolved D. The V and J ends lost 6 bases and 6 bases respectively, with 15 bases between them. In germline, CDR1 is SGHRS, CDR2 YFSETQ. The CDR3 length is 13 residues. In DNA, the CDR3 is TGCGCCAGCACCCCTGGCCGCAGCGCTGAAGCTTTCTTT. Residues: CASTPGRSAEAFF.

This clonotype was seen only a few times. The gene calls are TRBV29-1 and TRBJ2-1, with 8 bases aligning to TRBD1. The CDR3 is 15 amino acids. The junction had 12 bases not matched to a gene; V was cut back by 4 bases and J by 7 bases. CDR1 and CDR2 (germline): SQVTM, ANQGSEA. CDR3 DNA sequence: TGCAGCGTTGCATTTTGGCAGGGGGCGCGAAATGAGCAGTTCTTC. This sequence encodes CSVAFWQGARNEQFF.

The rearrangement joins TRBV7-9 to TRBJ1-4, with 7 bases identical to TRBD1. This CDR3 has 15 amino acids. Germline V gene sequence: CDR1 SEHNR, CDR2 FQNEAQ (reference sequence). The V gene end was trimmed by 3 bases and the J gene end by 4 bases; junction bases not matched to a gene: 5. CDR3: CASSLRQGNNEKLFF. The CDR3 coding sequence is TGTGCCAGCAGCTTGCGACAGGGAAATAATGAAAAACTGTTTTTT.